Sequencing of this T cell receptor beta chain was carried out in a study of vaccination and CD4 T cells after COVID-19. Whole-study context: Post-vaccine specimens were obtained a median 72 days after dose two (range 14 to 241). Study findings and constraints: Sampling was limited to relatively few convalescent patients, with no early post-infection timepoints studied.

Researchers used the Oncomine TCR Beta short-read assay to sequence DNA from cultured CD4+ T cells. TCRdb analysed the PCR reads with MiXCR anew, one entry per CDR3 protein. Among around 15,000 distinct CDR3 sequences listed, approximately 50% were seen once. This clonotype was observed once. What it binds is unknown. Regarding treatment: approximately nine-day PBMC culture with coronavirus spike peptide pools or control peptides (ViraFEST assay). The J segment lost 5 bases and the V segment lost 1 base, leaving 4 bases of the junction unmatched. The CDR3 is made up of 14 amino acids. Germline V gene data show CDR1 as SGHNT and CDR2 as YYREEE (reference sequence).

The chain has TRBV5-4 and TRBJ2-5; 8 bases are a match to TRBD1. Sequenced material: CD4+ T cells from blood, cultured in vitro. The source of this sequence is a human donor who had recovered from COVID-19. CDR3 residues: CASSLSDRVETQYF. The CDR3 region has the DNA TGTGCCAGCAGCTTGTCGGACAGGGTGGAGACCCAGTACTTC.